This T cell receptor beta chain was found in a study of regulatory T cells in long-lasting Graves disease. Study outcomes and limitations: Patients with persistent Graves' had lower TCR diversity than newly diagnosed patients. Researchers reported studying only peripheral blood, not thyroid tissue. Persistent patients shared more public clonotypes (fewer than 3,000) than newly diagnosed patients (around 1,000).

This clonotype came up a few times. Antigen specificity is unknown. Time point indicated: newly diagnosed GD, antithyroid drugs for less than 3 months. PBMCs provided the RNA from which the TCR library was made. Germline CDR1 reads MNHEY; CDR2 reads SMNVEV (reference sequence). V was pared by 5 bases and J by 9 bases, with 20 bases between. The CDR3 spans 15 residues. With iRepertoire HTBI primers and Arm-PCR of CDR3 regions, TCR beta libraries were built. TCRdb re-called the multiplex PCR reads through MiXCR, storing one row per CDR3 protein. The sample includes around 400,000 distinct CDR3 sequences, roughly a sixth of them seen just once.

The chain combines TRBV27 with TRBJ2-1; possible D gene TRBD1, 9 bases. Sequencing used peripheral blood mononuclear cells (PBMCs), obtained at new diagnosis, from a patient treated with antithyroid drugs. The receptor's source is a female donor with Graves disease. DNA for the CDR3: TGTGCCAGCAGTGCCCACAGGGGGCGGGAGGTTGAGCAGTTCTTC. Amino acid sequence: CASSAHRGREVEQFF.